This T cell receptor (beta chain) derives from a study of beta chain features in type 1 diabetes. Study as a whole: Analysis included roughly 100 million sorted cells drawn from all samples.

Study-wide points: Compared with healthy donors, patients appeared to share more similar naive, central memory and regulatory TCRB repertoires. Lower insertion and higher deletion counts appeared at VDJ junctions in type 1 diabetes patients. Short templates might get an advantage during PCR, and this would be equal in patients and controls.

Comments on this clone: Antigen specificity is unknown.

Expressed TCRB transcripts got sequenced, as all isolated RNA was reverse transcribed. The protocol was immunoSEQ multiplex PCR, while the TCRdb copy is restricted to in-frame clones and leaves out a portion. Here the sample spans about 900,000 clones, roughly 15% being singletons. Trimming took off 2 bases at V and 0 bases at J, with 9 bases between the two ends. CDR3 length: 15 amino acids. The germline gives CDR1 SGHAT, CDR2 FQNNGV. This chain links TRBV11-2 with TRBJ2-3; D is unresolved. This TCR came from a woman between 18 and 29 years old in good health. Specimen: naive CD4+ T cells from blood. CDR3 protein: CASSLPQLSTDTQYF. Written as DNA, the CDR3 is TGTGCCAGCAGCTTACCGCAACTCAGCACAGATACGCAGTATTTT.